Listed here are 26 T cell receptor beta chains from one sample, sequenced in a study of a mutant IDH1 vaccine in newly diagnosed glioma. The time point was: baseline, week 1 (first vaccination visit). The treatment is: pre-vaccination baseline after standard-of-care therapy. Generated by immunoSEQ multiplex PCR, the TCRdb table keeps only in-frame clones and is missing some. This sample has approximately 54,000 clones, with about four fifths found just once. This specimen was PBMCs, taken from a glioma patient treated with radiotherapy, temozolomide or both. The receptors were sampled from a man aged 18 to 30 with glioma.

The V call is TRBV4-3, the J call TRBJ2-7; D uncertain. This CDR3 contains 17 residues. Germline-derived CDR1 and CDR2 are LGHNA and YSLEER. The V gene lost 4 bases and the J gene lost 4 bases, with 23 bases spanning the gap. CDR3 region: CASSPDAPTSTVYEQYF. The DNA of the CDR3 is TGCGCCAGCAGCCCAGATGCCCCTACTTCTACGGTATACGAGCAGTACTTC.

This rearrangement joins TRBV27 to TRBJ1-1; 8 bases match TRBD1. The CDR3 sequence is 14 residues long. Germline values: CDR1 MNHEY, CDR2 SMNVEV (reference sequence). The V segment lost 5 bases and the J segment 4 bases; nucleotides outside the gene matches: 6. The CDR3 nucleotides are TGTGCCAGCAGTATGGACAGGGTGGGCACTGAAGCTTTCTTT. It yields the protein CASSMDRVGTEAFF.

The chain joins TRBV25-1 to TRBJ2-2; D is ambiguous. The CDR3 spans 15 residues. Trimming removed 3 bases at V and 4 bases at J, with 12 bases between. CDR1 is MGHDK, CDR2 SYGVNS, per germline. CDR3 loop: CASSESDRRTGELFF. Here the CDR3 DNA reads TGTGCCAGCAGTGAGAGTGATCGGCGCACCGGGGAGCTGTTTTTT.

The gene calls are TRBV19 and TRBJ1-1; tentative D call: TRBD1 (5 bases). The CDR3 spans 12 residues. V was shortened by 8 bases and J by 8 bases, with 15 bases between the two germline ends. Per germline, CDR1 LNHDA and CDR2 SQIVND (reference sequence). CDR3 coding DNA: TGTGCCAGTGGTTACAGGATTGGCGAAGCTTTCTTT. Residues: CASGYRIGEAFF.

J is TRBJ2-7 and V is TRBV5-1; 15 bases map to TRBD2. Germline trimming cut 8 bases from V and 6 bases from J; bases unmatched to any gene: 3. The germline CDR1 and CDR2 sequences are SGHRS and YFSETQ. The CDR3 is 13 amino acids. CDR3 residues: CASLGLAGGEQYF. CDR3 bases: TGCGCCAGTTTGGGACTAGCGGGAGGCGAGCAGTACTTC.

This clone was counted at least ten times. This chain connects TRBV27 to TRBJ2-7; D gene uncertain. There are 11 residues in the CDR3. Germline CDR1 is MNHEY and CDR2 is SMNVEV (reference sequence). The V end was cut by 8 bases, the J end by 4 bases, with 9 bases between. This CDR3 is CASGLQYEQYF. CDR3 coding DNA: TGTGCCAGCGGGCTACAATACGAGCAGTACTTC.

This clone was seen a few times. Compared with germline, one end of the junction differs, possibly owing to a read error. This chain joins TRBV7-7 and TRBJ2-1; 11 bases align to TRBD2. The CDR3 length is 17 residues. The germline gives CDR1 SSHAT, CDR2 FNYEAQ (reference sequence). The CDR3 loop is CASSLLAGTSGHNEQFF. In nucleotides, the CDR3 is TGTGCTAGCAGCTTGCTGGCCGGGACTAGCGGACACAATGAGCAGTTCTTC.

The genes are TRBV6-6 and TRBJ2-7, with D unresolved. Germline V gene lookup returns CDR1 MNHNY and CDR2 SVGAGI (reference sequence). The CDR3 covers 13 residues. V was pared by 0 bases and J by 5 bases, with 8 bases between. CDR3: CASSYSGIHEQYF. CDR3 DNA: TGTGCCAGCAGTTACTCAGGGATCCACGAGCAGTACTTC.

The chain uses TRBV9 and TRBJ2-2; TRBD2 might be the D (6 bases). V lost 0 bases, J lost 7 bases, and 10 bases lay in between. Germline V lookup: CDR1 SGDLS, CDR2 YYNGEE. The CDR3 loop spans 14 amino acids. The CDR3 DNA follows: TGTGCCAGCAGCGTAGTCGTGGGGGGCGGGGAGCTGTTTTTT. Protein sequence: CASSVVVGGGELFF.

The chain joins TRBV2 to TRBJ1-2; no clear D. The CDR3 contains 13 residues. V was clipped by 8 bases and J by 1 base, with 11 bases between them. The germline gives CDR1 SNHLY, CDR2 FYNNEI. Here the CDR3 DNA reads TGTGCCAGCTTCGTACAGAGTAACTATGGCTACACCTTC. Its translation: CASFVQSNYGYTF. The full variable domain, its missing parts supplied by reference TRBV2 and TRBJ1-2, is EPEVTQTPSHQVTQMGQEVILRCVPISNHLYFYWYRQILGQKVEFLVSFYNNEISEKSEIFDDQFSVERPDGSNFTLKIRSTKLEDSAMYFCASFVQSNYGYTFGSGTRLTVV.

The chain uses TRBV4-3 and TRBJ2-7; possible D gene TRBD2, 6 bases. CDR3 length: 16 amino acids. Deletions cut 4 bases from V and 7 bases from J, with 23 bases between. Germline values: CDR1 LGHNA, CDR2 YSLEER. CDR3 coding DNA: TGCGCCAGCAGCCGGGGATTTAGCGGCACCCGTGCAGAGCAGTACTTC. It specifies CASSRGFSGTRAEQYF.

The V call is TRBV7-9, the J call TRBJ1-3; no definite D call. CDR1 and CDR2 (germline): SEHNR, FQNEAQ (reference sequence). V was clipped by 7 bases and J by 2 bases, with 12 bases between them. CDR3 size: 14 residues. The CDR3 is CASTGLGAGNTIYF. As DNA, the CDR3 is TGTGCCAGCACCGGGCTCGGGGCTGGAAACACCATATATTTT.

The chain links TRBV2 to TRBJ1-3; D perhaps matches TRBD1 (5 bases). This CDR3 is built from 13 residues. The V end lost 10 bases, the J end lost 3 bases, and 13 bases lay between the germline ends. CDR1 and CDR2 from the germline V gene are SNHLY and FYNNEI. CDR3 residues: CATSRDRGNTIYF. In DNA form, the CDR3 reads TGTGCCACCTCTAGGGACCGTGGAAACACCATATATTTT.

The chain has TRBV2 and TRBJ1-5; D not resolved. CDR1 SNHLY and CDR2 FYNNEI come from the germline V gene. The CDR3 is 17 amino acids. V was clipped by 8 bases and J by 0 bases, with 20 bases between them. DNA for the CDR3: TGTGCCAGCTCAAAGGTCGGGGTTCAGGATAGCAATCAGCCCCAGCATTTT. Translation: CASSKVGVQDSNQPQHF. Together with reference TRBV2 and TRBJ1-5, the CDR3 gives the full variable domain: EPEVTQTPSHQVTQMGQEVILRCVPISNHLYFYWYRQILGQKVEFLVSFYNNEISEKSEIFDDQFSVERPDGSNFTLKIRSTKLEDSAMYFCASSKVGVQDSNQPQHFGDGTRLSIL.

The CDR3 DNA sequence: TGTGCCAGCAGTCCCCGCCTACTTAGGACAGGGGTTCACGAGCAGTACTTC. Translated, it gives CASSPRLLRTGVHEQYF. This chain uses TRBV27 with TRBJ2-7; 9 nucleotides align to TRBD1. The CDR3 is 17 residues long. Germline V gene lookup returns CDR1 MNHEY and CDR2 SMNVEV (reference sequence). J gave up 5 bases and V 5 bases, and 16 bases lay outside the gene matches.

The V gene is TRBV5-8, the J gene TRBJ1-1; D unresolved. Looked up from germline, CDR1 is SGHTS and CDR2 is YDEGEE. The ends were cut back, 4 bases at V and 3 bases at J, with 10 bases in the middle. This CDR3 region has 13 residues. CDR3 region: CASSPRLDTEAFF. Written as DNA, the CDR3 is TGTGCCAGCAGCCCACGGTTGGACACTGAAGCTTTCTTT.

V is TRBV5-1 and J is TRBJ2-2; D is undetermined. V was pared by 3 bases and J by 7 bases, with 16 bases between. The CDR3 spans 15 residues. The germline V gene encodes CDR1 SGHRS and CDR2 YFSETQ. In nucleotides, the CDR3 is TGCGCCAGCAGCTCAGTTAGTGGGAAGAGCGGGGAGCTGTTTTTT. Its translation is CASSSVSGKSGELFF.

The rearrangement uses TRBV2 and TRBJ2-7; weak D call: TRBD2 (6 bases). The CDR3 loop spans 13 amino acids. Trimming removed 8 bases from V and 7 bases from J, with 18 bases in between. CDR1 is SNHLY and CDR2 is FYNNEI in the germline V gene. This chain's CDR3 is CASGGDGRGEQYF. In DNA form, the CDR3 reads TGTGCCAGCGGAGGGGACGGAAGGGGAGAGCAGTACTTC.

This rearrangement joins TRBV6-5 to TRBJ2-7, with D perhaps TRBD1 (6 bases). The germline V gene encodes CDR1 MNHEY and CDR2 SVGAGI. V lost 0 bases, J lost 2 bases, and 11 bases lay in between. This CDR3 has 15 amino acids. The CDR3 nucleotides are TGTGCCAGCAGTTACTCAGGACAGTACCCCTACGAGCAGTACTTC. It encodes CASSYSGQYPYEQYF.

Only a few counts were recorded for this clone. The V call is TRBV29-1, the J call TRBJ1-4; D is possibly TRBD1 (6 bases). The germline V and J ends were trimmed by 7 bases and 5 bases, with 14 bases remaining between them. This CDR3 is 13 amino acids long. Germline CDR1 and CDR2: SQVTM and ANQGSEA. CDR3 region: CSASTGLNEKLFF. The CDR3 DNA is TGCAGCGCTTCGACAGGTCTAAATGAAAAACTGTTTTTT. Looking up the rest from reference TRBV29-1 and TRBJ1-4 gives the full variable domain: SAVISQKPSRDICQRGTSLTIQCQVDSQVTMMFWYRQQPGQSLTLIATANQGSEATYESGFVIDKFPISRPNLTFSTLTVSNMSPEDSSIYLCSASTGLNEKLFFGSGTQLSVL.

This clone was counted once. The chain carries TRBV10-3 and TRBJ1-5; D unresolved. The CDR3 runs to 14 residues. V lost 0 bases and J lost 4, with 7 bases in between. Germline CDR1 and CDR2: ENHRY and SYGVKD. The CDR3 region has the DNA TGTGCCATCAGTGAGTCGGGAGGGAATCAGCCCCAGCATTTT. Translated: CAISESGGNQPQHF.

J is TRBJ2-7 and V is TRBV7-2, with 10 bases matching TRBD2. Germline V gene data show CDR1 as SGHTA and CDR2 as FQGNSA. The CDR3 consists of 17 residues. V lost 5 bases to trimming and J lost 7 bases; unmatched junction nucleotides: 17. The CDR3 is CASSLLAGVHLGGEQYF. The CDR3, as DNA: TGTGCCAGCAGCCTTCTAGCGGGAGTTCATTTGGGAGGGGAGCAGTACTTC. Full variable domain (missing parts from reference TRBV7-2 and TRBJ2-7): GAGVSQSPSNKVTEKGKDVELRCDPISGHTALYWYRQSLGQGLEFLIYFQGNSAPDKSGLPSDRFSAERTGGSVSTLTIQRTQQEDSAVYLCASSLLAGVHLGGEQYFGPGTRLTVT.

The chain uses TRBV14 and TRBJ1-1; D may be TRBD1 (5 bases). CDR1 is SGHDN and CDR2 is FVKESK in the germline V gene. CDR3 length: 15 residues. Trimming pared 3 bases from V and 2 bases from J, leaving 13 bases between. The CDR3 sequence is CASSQDSRGNTEAFF. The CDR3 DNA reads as TGTGCCAGCAGCCAGGACTCGAGGGGAAACACTGAAGCTTTCTTT.

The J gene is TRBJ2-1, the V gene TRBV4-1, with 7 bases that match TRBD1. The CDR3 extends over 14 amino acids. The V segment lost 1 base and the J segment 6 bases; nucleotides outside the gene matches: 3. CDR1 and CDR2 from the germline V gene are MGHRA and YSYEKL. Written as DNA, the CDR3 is TGCGCCAGCAGCCAAGTACAGGGGCCCAATGAGCAGTTCTTC. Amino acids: CASSQVQGPNEQFF.

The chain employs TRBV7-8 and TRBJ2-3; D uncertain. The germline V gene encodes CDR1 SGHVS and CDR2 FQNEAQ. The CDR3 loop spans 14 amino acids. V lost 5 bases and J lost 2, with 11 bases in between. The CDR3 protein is CASSLSTYTDTQYF. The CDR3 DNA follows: TGTGCCAGCAGCCTCTCGACCTACACAGATACGCAGTATTTT.

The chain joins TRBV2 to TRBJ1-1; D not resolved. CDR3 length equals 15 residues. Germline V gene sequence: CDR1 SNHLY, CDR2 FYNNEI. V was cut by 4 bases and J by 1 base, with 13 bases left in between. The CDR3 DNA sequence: TGTGCCAGCAGTGTAGAAGCCACAAAGAACACTGAAGCTTTCTTT. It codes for CASSVEATKNTEAFF.